This passage covers 29 T cell receptor beta chains from one sample sequenced in a study of blood T cell repertoires in COVID-19. TCRdb's table, derived via immunoSEQ multiplex PCR, lists solely in-frame clones and lacks some. The top ten clones hold 5% to 5.5% of a sample with about 75,000 clones, 79% of them seen once. The sequenced material came from peripheral blood. The receptors derive from a woman older than 75 with active or convalescent COVID-19.

This clone showed up many times. The chain has TRBV4-3 and TRBJ2-6; D is possibly TRBD2 (5 bases). The CDR3 totals 17 residues. Germline CDR1 LGHNA, CDR2 YSLEER. Between the trimmed V and J ends, which lost 1 base and 0 bases, there was a span of 10 bases. The DNA for the CDR3 is TGCGCCAGCAGCCAAGGGATTGAGGGCTCTGGGGCCAACGTCCTGACTTTC. This codes for CASSQGIEGSGANVLTF.

This clone showed up just once. This sequence joins TRBV2 and TRBJ1-1; no clear D. The V gene's germline CDR1 is SNHLY and CDR2 FYNNEI. V lost 0 bases to trimming and J lost 4 bases, with 12 bases between them. CDR3 length: 15 amino acids. This CDR3 is CASSEARGYGTEAFF. The CDR3 nucleotides read TGTGCCAGCAGTGAAGCGCGAGGTTACGGCACTGAAGCTTTCTTT.

The gene calls are TRBV29-1 and TRBJ1-2, with 7 bases matching TRBD1. Per germline, CDR1 SQVTM and CDR2 ANQGSEA. This CDR3 is built from 12 residues. The junction had 4 bases not matched to a gene; V was cut back by 6 bases and J by 3 bases. In DNA, the CDR3 is TGCAGCGTCGCACAGGGGTACTATGGCTACACCTTC. It codes for CSVAQGYYGYTF.

The genes are TRBV10-2 and TRBJ1-2, with 8 bases fitting TRBD1. This CDR3 region has 13 residues. The V gene end was trimmed by 6 bases and the J gene end by 8 bases; junction bases not matched to a gene: 8. The germline V gene encodes CDR1 WSHSY and CDR2 SAAADI. CDR3 residues: CASSATGGRGYTF. The CDR3 bases are TGCGCCAGCAGCGCCACAGGGGGTCGAGGCTACACCTTC.

This chain joins TRBV4-3 and TRBJ1-2, with D hard to call. The ends were cut back, 8 bases at V and 6 bases at J, with 22 bases in the middle. Germline CDR1 and CDR2: LGHNA and YSLEER. This CDR3 has 15 residues. CDR3 nucleotides: TGCGCCAGCGCCAGACGGGGTGGGGAACGGGATGGCTACACCTTC. This codes for CASARRGGERDGYTF.

This rearrangement joins TRBV27 to TRBJ2-5, with D possibly matching TRBD1 (5 bases). The CDR3 has 15 residues. V was trimmed by 2 bases and J by 7 bases, leaving 17 bases between them. The germline gives CDR1 MNHEY, CDR2 SMNVEV (reference sequence). DNA of the CDR3: TGTGCCAGCAGTTTAAGGGGTCTACCCTGGGGGACCCAGTACTTC. Amino acids: CASSLRGLPWGTQYF.

The genes are TRBV19 and TRBJ1-2; 9 bases fit TRBD1. V lost 9 bases to trimming and J lost 4 bases; unmatched junction nucleotides: 12. CDR3 length: 15 residues. Germline lookup yields CDR1 LNHDA and CDR2 SQIVND (reference sequence). The CDR3 sequence: CASCAFGQGSYGYTF. CDR3 DNA sequence: TGTGCCAGCTGTGCATTTGGACAGGGGTCCTATGGCTACACCTTC.

The rearrangement joins TRBV3-1 (or the pseudogene TRBV3-2) to TRBJ2-4; D might be TRBD1 (7 bases). The CDR3 consists of 17 residues. Trimming removed 5 bases at V and 0 bases at J, with 17 bases between. Germline V gives CDR1 LGHDT, CDR2 YNNKEL (reference sequence). In DNA, the CDR3 is TGTGCCAGCAGCGCCCCGACAGGGAGGCGAGCCAAAAACATTCAGTACTTC. It specifies CASSAPTGRRAKNIQYF.

The chain has TRBV7-2 and TRBJ1-2, with D perhaps TRBD1 (5 bases). CDR3 length: 16 amino acids. V was clipped by 1 base and J by 2 bases, with 14 bases between them. Looked up from germline, CDR1 is SGHTA and CDR2 is FQGNSA. The CDR3 DNA sequence: TGTGCCAGCAGCTTAGTCGGGGGAGGGGCGAACTATGGCTACACCTTC. Translated: CASSLVGGGANYGYTF.

The V call is TRBV25-1, the J call TRBJ2-4; tentative D call: TRBD2 (5 bases). V lost 1 base to trimming and J lost 9 bases, with 10 bases between them. The CDR3 has 13 residues. Germline CDR1 is MGHDK and CDR2 is SYGVNS. CDR3 region: CASSELGEGIQYF. The CDR3 bases are TGTGCCAGCAGTGAATTGGGAGAAGGCATTCAGTACTTC.

The table lists this clone with a count of one. This rearrangement joins TRBV4-1 to TRBJ1-2; possible D gene TRBD1, 6 bases. V lost 1 base and J 4 bases, leaving 13 bases between the germline ends. Germline CDR1 reads MGHRA; CDR2 reads YSYEKL. The CDR3 extends over 15 amino acids. The CDR3 DNA sequence: TGCGCCAGCAGCCAAGCCAGGGGACTAGTCTATGGCTACACCTTC. Translated: CASSQARGLVYGYTF.

This chain uses TRBV18 with TRBJ2-7; 7 bases align to TRBD2. Germline V gene data show CDR1 as KGHSH and CDR2 as LQKENI. The V and J ends lost 3 bases and 5 bases, in that order; junction bases with no gene match: 7. This CDR3 is built from 14 residues. CDR3 nucleotides: TGTGCCAGCTCACCTGAGGGAGGGTACGACGAGCAGTACTTC. Its translation is CASSPEGGYDEQYF.

The V gene is TRBV5-1, the J gene TRBJ2-1, with 11 bases that match TRBD2. V trimming: 2 bases; J trimming: 4 bases; junction bases outside the gene matches: 14. Per germline, CDR1 SGHRS and CDR2 YFSETQ. The CDR3 extends over 19 amino acids. The CDR3 here is CASSLGWALAGGKYNEQFF. The CDR3 DNA is TGCGCCAGCAGCTTAGGCTGGGCGTTAGCGGGGGGGAAATACAATGAGCAGTTCTTC.

As DNA, the CDR3 is TGTGCCAGCAGCCTAGGATACAGGGGCTATGGCTACACCTTC. Encoded protein: CASSLGYRGYGYTF. V is TRBV7-2 and J is TRBJ1-2, with 7 bases lining up with TRBD1. Per germline, CDR1 SGHTA and CDR2 FQGNSA. This CDR3 spans 14 amino acids. J gave up 4 bases and V 5 bases, and 7 bases lay outside the gene matches.

This clone was found a few times. The chain combines TRBV5-1 with TRBJ2-7, with D perhaps matching TRBD1 (5 bases). The CDR3 is 15 residues long. Germline V gene data show CDR1 as SGHRS and CDR2 as YFSETQ. Trimming shortened V by 1 base and J by 5 bases, and 16 bases separated the two germline ends. The CDR3 loop is CASSLLRGEWDEQYF. DNA for the CDR3: TGCGCCAGCAGCTTGTTAAGGGGCGAATGGGACGAGCAGTACTTC.

This rearrangement joins TRBV7-2 to TRBJ2-7, with a weak D call TRBD2 (5 bases). V gave up 3 bases and J gave up 0 bases, with 9 bases separating them. CDR3 size: 14 residues. Germline V gene lookup returns CDR1 SGHTA and CDR2 FQGNSA. The CDR3 sequence is CASSLDFSSYEQYF. CDR3 DNA: TGTGCCAGCAGCTTGGACTTTAGCTCCTACGAGCAGTACTTC.

J is TRBJ2-5 and V is TRBV24-1; 7 bases agree with TRBD2. Per germline, CDR1 KGHDR and CDR2 SFDVKD. The V and J ends lost 3 bases and 0 bases, in that order; junction bases with no gene match: 3. The CDR3 has 15 residues. CDR3 in DNA: TGTGCCACCAGTGATGGACTAGGGTACCAAGAGACCCAGTACTTC. The encoded protein is CATSDGLGYQETQYF.

This clone was counted once. This chain connects TRBV28 to TRBJ1-4; 7 bases map to TRBD1. Germline values: CDR1 MDHEN, CDR2 SYDVKM. The CDR3 has 15 amino acids. With 6 bases clipped from V and 0 bases from J, the junction kept 4 bases outside the gene matches. The CDR3 region has the DNA TGTGCCAGCAGGCCGGGACAGTCAACTAATGAAAAACTGTTTTTT. Its protein is CASRPGQSTNEKLFF.

The chain uses TRBV6-6 and TRBJ2-2; possible D gene TRBD2, 6 bases. Germline V CDR1 and CDR2: MNHNY, SVGAGI (reference sequence). This CDR3 spans 16 amino acids. Trimming removed 5 bases at V and 3 bases at J, with 16 bases between. Here the CDR3 DNA reads TGTGCCAGCAGTACCCAGGGAGGTGTCGACACCGGGGAGCTGTTTTTT. Residues: CASSTQGGVDTGELFF.

In nucleotides, the CDR3 is TGTGCCACTACCGGGACTAGCGGTCTCACCGGGGAGCTGTTTTTT. Its translation: CATTGTSGLTGELFF. The genes are TRBV10-3 and TRBJ2-2; 11 nucleotides match TRBD2. Germline V gene sequence: CDR1 ENHRY, CDR2 SYGVKD. V lost 10 bases to trimming and J lost 4 bases; unmatched junction nucleotides: 8. The CDR3 is made up of 15 amino acids.

This clone was observed once. V gene TRBV15 combines with J gene TRBJ1-4, with a tentative D call TRBD1 (6 bases). V lost 0 bases to trimming and J lost 6 bases, with 11 bases between them. The CDR3 totals 15 residues. CDR1 LNHNV and CDR2 YYDKDF come from the germline V gene (reference sequence). The DNA of the CDR3 is TGTGCCACCAGCAGAGAGGCACAGGGTTATGAAAAACTGTTTTTT. This encodes CATSREAQGYEKLFF. The full variable domain, with the rest looked up from reference TRBV15 and TRBJ1-4, is DAMVIQNPRYQVTQFGKPVTLSCSQTLNHNVMYWYQQKSSQAPKLLFHYYDKDFNNEADTPDNFQSRRPNTSFCFLDIRSPGLGDTAMYLCATSREAQGYEKLFFGSGTQLSVL.

The chain carries TRBV9 and TRBJ2-6, with 9 nucleotides matching TRBD1. Looked up from germline, CDR1 is SGDLS and CDR2 is YYNGEE. V trimming: 3 bases; J trimming: 1 base; junction bases outside the gene matches: 8. CDR3 size: 18 residues. The CDR3 coding sequence is TGTGCCAGCAGCGACAGGGGGCGCGAGAGGTCTGGGGCCAACGTCCTGACTTTC. It translates to CASSDRGRERSGANVLTF.

The genes are TRBV24-1 and TRBJ2-1; the D is unclear. V was trimmed by 5 bases and J by 2 bases, leaving 9 bases between them. The CDR3 spans 14 residues. Per germline, CDR1 KGHDR and CDR2 SFDVKD. CDR3 nucleotide sequence: TGTGCCACCAGTGCGTGGGCCACCTACAATGAGCAGTTCTTC. Protein: CATSAWATYNEQFF.

V gene TRBV5-6 combines with J gene TRBJ2-4, with D unresolved. This CDR3 comprises 13 residues. CDR1 and CDR2 (germline): SGHDT, YYEEEE. The germline V and J ends were trimmed by 2 bases and 6 bases, with 9 bases remaining between them. The CDR3 DNA sequence: TGTGCCAGCAGCTTCCAGGTGCCAAACATTCAGTACTTC. The encoded protein is CASSFQVPNIQYF.

The V call is TRBV6-1, the J call TRBJ2-2; maybe TRBD2 (6 bases). The CDR3 has 15 residues. Trimming took off 2 bases at V and 3 bases at J, with 10 bases between the two ends. Germline CDR1 is MNHNS and CDR2 is SASEGT. CDR3 in amino acids: CASSESGLHTGELFF. DNA for the CDR3: TGTGCCAGCAGTGAATCTGGACTACACACCGGGGAGCTGTTTTTT.

The chain links TRBV11-2 to TRBJ1-3; TRBD1 aligns across 8 bases. The J segment lost 4 bases and the V segment lost 5 bases, leaving 4 bases of the junction unmatched. Germline CDR1 is SGHAT and CDR2 is FQNNGV. This CDR3 contains 14 residues. CDR3 region: CASSPWTGGNTIYF. The CDR3 coding sequence is TGTGCCAGCAGCCCGTGGACAGGGGGAAACACCATATATTTT.

This chain connects TRBV30 to TRBJ2-7; 12 bases are shared with TRBD2. The V segment lost 3 bases and the J segment 6 bases; nucleotides outside the gene matches: 3. Germline CDR1 GTSNPN, CDR2 SVGIG (reference sequence). The CDR3 spans 13 residues. The CDR3 spells CAWRTSGSPEQYF. Here the CDR3 DNA reads TGTGCCTGGAGGACTAGCGGGAGCCCCGAGCAGTACTTC. Full variable domain (remainder filled in from reference TRBV30 and TRBJ2-7): SQTIHQWPATLVQPVGSPLSLECTVEGTSNPNLYWYRQAAGRGLQLLFYSVGIGQISSEVPQNLSASRPQDRQFILSSKKLLLSDSGFYLCAWRTSGSPEQYFGPGTRLTVT.

This rearrangement joins TRBV6-5 to TRBJ2-7; 10 bases fit TRBD1. Germline CDR1 reads MNHEY; CDR2 reads SVGAGI. This CDR3 has 15 amino acids. The V gene end was trimmed by 0 bases and the J gene end by 4 bases; junction bases not matched to a gene: 3. CDR3: CASSYSGQGMYEQYF. The DNA of the CDR3 is TGTGCCAGCAGTTACTCGGGACAGGGGATGTACGAGCAGTACTTC.

The V gene is TRBV19, the J gene TRBJ1-1, with D possibly being TRBD1 (5 bases). CDR3 length: 14 residues. The germline gives CDR1 LNHDA, CDR2 SQIVND (reference sequence). Trimming took 2 bases from V and 2 from J, leaving 9 bases between them. CDR3 loop: CASSITGVNTEAFF. In DNA form, the CDR3 reads TGTGCCAGTAGTATAACGGGGGTAAACACTGAAGCTTTCTTT.